One and the same sample provided the 10 T cell receptor beta chains below, sequenced in a study of shared clonotypes between healthy human individuals. Method: immunoSEQ multiplex PCR; TCRdb's copy keeps in-frame clones and lacks some. The table has 2.3 million or so clones, just over 90% seen once. Sequencing was done on a sample of naive CD4+ T cells from PBMCs. Documented subset: CD45RA+ positively selected. These receptors were collected from a young man in good health. Some clones in this sample may be carry-over from other donors' samples.

The rearrangement links TRBV30 to TRBJ1-2; D unclear. Germline CDR1 is GTSNPN and CDR2 is SVGIG (reference sequence). CDR3 length equals 11 residues. Trimming shortened V by 3 bases and J by 5 bases, and 7 bases separated the two germline ends. The CDR3 protein is CAWRIAYGYTF. CDR3 coding DNA: TGTGCCTGGAGAATAGCGTATGGCTACACCTTC.

This clone appeared once. The chain has TRBV5-8 and TRBJ2-1; D unclear. The CDR3 contains 13 residues. Trimming took off 4 bases at V and 4 bases at J, with 9 bases between the two ends. Germline CDR1 SGHTS, CDR2 YDEGEE. The CDR3 region is CASSPILYNEQFF. Here the CDR3 DNA reads TGTGCCAGCAGCCCAATTCTTTACAATGAGCAGTTCTTC.

The rearrangement joins TRBV6-5 to TRBJ1-1; tentatively, D is TRBD1 (5 bases). V dropped 4 bases and J dropped 4 bases, with 13 bases sitting between them. From germline, CDR1 is MNHEY and CDR2 SVGAGI. The CDR3 is 14 residues long. CDR3 coding DNA: TGTGCCAGCAGTTTCATCCAGGGTAGCACTGAAGCTTTCTTT. It yields the protein CASSFIQGSTEAFF.

The chain employs TRBV5-1 and TRBJ1-1; TRBD1 is a possible D gene (6 bases). CDR1 is SGHRS and CDR2 is YFSETQ in the germline V gene. This CDR3 has 16 amino acids. Trimming cost V 3 bases and J 1 base, with 16 bases left between them. The CDR3: CASSWGPGDGNTEAFF. DNA for the CDR3: TGCGCCAGCAGCTGGGGCCCAGGGGATGGGAACACTGAAGCTTTCTTT.

The chain links TRBV28 to TRBJ1-5; D is possibly TRBD1 (5 bases). V gave up 7 bases and J gave up 2 bases, with 18 bases separating them. Looked up from germline, CDR1 is MDHEN and CDR2 is SYDVKM. The CDR3 runs to 16 residues. Written as DNA, the CDR3 is TGTGCCAGCACCACCATACAGAGGGGAGGCAATCAGCCCCAGCATTTT. This codes for CASTTIQRGGNQPQHF.

The rearrangement joins TRBV4-1 to TRBJ1-5; 10 nucleotides match TRBD1. V trimming: 4 bases; J trimming: 6 bases; junction bases outside the gene matches: 9. Germline V lookup: CDR1 MGHRA, CDR2 YSYEKL. The CDR3 length is 16 residues. The CDR3 region has the DNA TGCGCCAGCAGCCCCTGGCAGGACAGGGGGTTTCAGCCCCAGCATTTT. This codes for CASSPWQDRGFQPQHF.

The genes are TRBV7-9 and TRBJ2-5; 8 positions agree with TRBD1. Germline V gene sequence: CDR1 SEHNR, CDR2 FQNEAQ (reference sequence). This CDR3 has 14 residues. Trimming cost V 3 bases and J 4 bases; bases outside gene matches: 4. The CDR3 nucleotides read TGTGCCAGCAGCTTCCTTACAGGGGGAGAGACCCAGTACTTC. It translates to CASSFLTGGETQYF.

This clone occurred a few times. The chain recombines TRBV5-1 with TRBJ2-7; 8 positions agree with TRBD1. This CDR3 contains 14 residues. Germline V gene lookup returns CDR1 SGHRS and CDR2 YFSETQ. The trim removed 3 bases at V and 2 bases at J, leaving 4 bases unmatched. For the CDR3, the DNA is TGCGCCAGCAGCTGGGGACAGGCGACCTACGAGCAGTACTTC. Protein sequence: CASSWGQATYEQYF.

This clone was seen once. Other nucleotide sequences in the sample specify the same CDR3. The rearrangement joins TRBV5-1 to TRBJ1-1; 9 positions agree with TRBD1. This CDR3 is built from 16 residues. Germline CDR1 reads SGHRS; CDR2 reads YFSETQ. After removal of 0 bases from V and 0 bases from J, the junction contained 3 bases not matched to a gene. This chain's CDR3 is CASSLGQGGMNTEAFF. The CDR3 DNA follows: TGCGCCAGCAGCTTGGGACAGGGGGGAATGAACACTGAAGCTTTCTTT.

The rearrangement uses TRBV6-1 and TRBJ2-3; D not resolved. V lost 7 bases and J lost 2, with 16 bases in between. Germline V CDR1 and CDR2: MNHNS, SASEGT. This CDR3 is built from 15 residues. The CDR3 loop reads CASTEAFLHTDTQYF. CDR3 in DNA: TGTGCCAGCACCGAGGCATTTCTCCACACAGATACGCAGTATTTT.